This T cell receptor (beta chain) came from a study of CD8 T cells in ankylosing spondylitis. Findings and limits, study-wide: Some of the motif variants had earlier been found in reactive arthritis patients' fluid and blood.

This clonotype has at least ten counts. Antigen unknown. Quantitative molecular-barcoded 5'-RACE generated the TCR beta libraries. TCRdb reprocessed the 5' RACE reads via MiXCR and lists one record per CDR3 protein. This sample carries about 42,000 distinct CDR3 sequences, less than 3.5% of them seen once, and the ten largest clones take 4.6%. Sequences were obtained from blood, either unsorted or a sorted T cell fraction (not recorded which). This receptor was taken from a male donor with ankylosing spondylitis or in good health (not recorded which).

The CDR3 loop reads CASNKRQNTDTQYF. CDR3 DNA sequence: TGTGCCAGCAACAAAAGGCAAAACACAGATACGCAGTATTTT. The gene calls are TRBV9 and TRBJ2-3; D remains ambiguous. V lost 6 bases to trimming and J lost 2 bases, with 13 bases between them. The CDR3 has 14 amino acids. The germline V gene encodes CDR1 SGDLS and CDR2 YYNGEE.